Each of the 7 T cell receptor beta chains below was sequenced from the same sample in a study of cytomegalovirus exposure and HLA in healthy donors. Both 60 Vbeta primers and 13 Jbeta primers went into the PCR. Assay used: immunoSEQ multiplex PCR; TCRdb lists only in-frame clones, some missing. Of about 86,000 clones in the sample, just over 70% were seen once. The sample consisted of PBMCs. The receptors derive from a man between 60 and 75 years old in good health and CMV-seronegative.

This chain links TRBV9 with TRBJ1-3, with 7 bases aligning to TRBD1. CDR1 and CDR2 (germline): SGDLS, YYNGEE. Germline trimming cut 4 bases from V and 4 bases from J; bases unmatched to any gene: 8. CDR3 length: 15 amino acids. The CDR3 coding sequence is TGTGCCAGCAGCCAATATCTAGGGGGCGGAAACACCATATATTTT. It specifies CASSQYLGGGNTIYF.

A single count supports this clone. This chain uses TRBV11-2 with TRBJ1-6; D is perhaps TRBD1 (5 bases). The CDR3 runs to 14 residues. Germline loops: CDR1 SGHAT, CDR2 FQNNGV. The V gene lost 5 bases and the J gene lost 8 bases, with 13 bases spanning the gap. The CDR3 loop reads CASSSGTADSPLHF. The CDR3 region has the DNA TGTGCCAGCAGCAGCGGGACTGCAGATTCACCCCTCCACTTT.

This chain links TRBV9 with TRBJ1-1; 7 bases match TRBD1. Germline trimming cut 9 bases from V and 1 base from J; bases unmatched to any gene: 6. Germline CDR1 reads SGDLS; CDR2 reads YYNGEE. The CDR3 is 13 residues long. The CDR3 sequence is CANSGTANTEAFF. The CDR3 DNA follows: TGTGCCAACTCCGGGACAGCGAACACTGAAGCTTTCTTT.

This chain connects TRBV10-3 to TRBJ2-1, with TRBD1 as a possible D gene (6 bases). The ends were cut back, 0 bases at V and 8 bases at J, with 8 bases in the middle. Germline V gene lookup returns CDR1 ENHRY and CDR2 SYGVKD. CDR3 size: 13 residues. The CDR3 DNA is TGTGCCATCAGTGAGTCGTCAGGGGATGAGCAGTTCTTC. This sequence encodes CAISESSGDEQFF.

In its sample, this clone was seen many times. The rearrangement joins TRBV6-1 to TRBJ2-7, with 7 nucleotides matching TRBD2. Germline CDR1 and CDR2: MNHNS and SASEGT. The CDR3 totals 15 residues. Losses at the gene ends were 0 bases for V and 1 base for J; bases not matched to a gene: 3. DNA for the CDR3: TGTGCCAGCAGTGAAGCTGGCGGGAGTTCCTACGAGCAGTACTTC. Amino acid sequence: CASSEAGGSSYEQYF.

This clone was found once. The chain carries TRBV25-1 and TRBJ2-3, with D hard to call. V gave up 1 base and J gave up 4 bases, with 12 bases separating them. Germline CDR1 reads MGHDK; CDR2 reads SYGVNS. This CDR3 has 15 amino acids. CDR3 region: CASSEWSSSPDTQYF. As DNA, the CDR3 is TGTGCCAGCAGTGAATGGTCTAGTTCCCCAGATACGCAGTATTTT.

The V gene is TRBV14, the J gene TRBJ2-1, with TRBD2 identical over 8 bases. The CDR3 is 17 amino acids. The ends lost 0 bases at V and 7 bases at J; junction bases unmatched: 11. Germline CDR1 is SGHDN and CDR2 is FVKESK. The CDR3 DNA reads TGTGCCAGCAGCCAAGAGAGCGGGGGCCCCCGTATGAATGAGCAGTTCTTC. Translating it yields CASSQESGGPRMNEQFF.